The 19 T cell receptor beta chains listed next were all sequenced from one sample in a study of T-cell reconstitution after alpha-beta-depleted transplantation in children. Unique molecular identifiers were incorporated during preparation of the TCRbeta library. Using its own MiXCR run on the PCR reads, TCRdb lists one record per CDR3 protein. Of about 600,000 distinct CDR3 sequences listed, 23% are singletons. Sequencing used PBMCs, mostly from graft donor cells, obtained 360 days after TCRalphabeta/CD19-depleted stem cell transplant. The origin of the receptors is a boy under two years old who had a stem cell transplant for acute myeloid leukemia, so the T cells may come from the graft donor.

The gene calls are TRBV28 and TRBJ2-7, with TRBD2 matching over 10 bases. CDR1 is MDHEN, CDR2 SYDVKM, per germline. V was clipped by 6 bases and J by 2 bases; unmatched bases: 7. This CDR3 spans 15 amino acids. DNA for the CDR3: TGTGCCAGCAGCCCACTAGCGGGGACTACCTACGAGCAGTACGTC. It encodes CASSPLAGTTYEQYV.

The chain recombines TRBV10-3 with TRBJ2-7; the match to TRBD1 covers 10 bases. CDR1 ENHRY and CDR2 SYGVKD come from the germline V gene. CDR3 length equals 15 residues. In nucleotides, the CDR3 is TGTGCCATCAGTGGGGGACAGGGGCGCTCCTACGAGCAGTTCGTC. Its protein is CAISGGQGRSYEQFV.

This clonotype was recorded many times. The V call is TRBV20-1, the J call TRBJ2-5; D is perhaps TRBD2 (5 bases). The CDR3 length is 12 residues. Trimming cost V 3 bases and J 2 bases, with 7 bases left between them. Looked up from germline, CDR1 is DFQATT and CDR2 is SNEGSKA (reference sequence). Here the CDR3 reads CSASGVQETQYF. Written as DNA, the CDR3 is TGCAGTGCTAGCGGGGTTCAAGAGACCCAGTACTTC.

This clonotype was seen more than once but under ten times. The chain couples TRBV7-2 to TRBJ2-7, with 7 positions matching TRBD1. CDR1 is SGHTA and CDR2 is FQGNSA in the germline V gene. V dropped 2 bases and J dropped 0; count of bases not matched to a gene: 4. This CDR3 is built from 15 residues. The CDR3 nucleotides read TGTGCCAGCAGCTTACGACAGGGTGGCTCCTACGAGCAGTACTTC. It translates to CASSLRQGGSYEQYF.

V gene TRBV20-1 combines with J gene TRBJ2-2, with a tentative D call TRBD1 (5 bases). The CDR3 totals 13 residues. Germline CDR1 DFQATT, CDR2 SNEGSKA (reference sequence). The CDR3 protein is CSPHPRATGELFF. CDR3 nucleotide sequence: TGCAGCCCGCACCCCAGGGCTACCGGGGAGCTGTTTTTT.

V gene TRBV6-5 combines with J gene TRBJ1-3; the D is unclear. Per germline, CDR1 MNHEY and CDR2 SVGAGI. This CDR3 is 15 amino acids long. The V end lost 2 bases, the J end lost 4 bases, and 12 bases lay between the germline ends. The CDR3 reads CASSYSLSQGNTIYF. CDR3 in DNA: TGTGCCAGCAGTTACAGTTTGTCCCAAGGAAACACCATATATTTT.

This clonotype was seen many times. The V and J genes are TRBV29-1 and TRBJ1-1, with TRBD1 matching 8 bases. J was trimmed by 12 bases and V by 7 bases; bases with no gene match: 7. Germline CDR1 SQVTM, CDR2 ANQGSEA. The CDR3 sequence is 10 residues long. CDR3 DNA sequence: TGCAGCGGCCGGGACAGGAAAACTTTCTTT. It specifies CSGRDRKTFF.

The V and J genes are TRBV20-1 and TRBJ2-3; TRBD2 matches at 10 bases. This CDR3 comprises 15 residues. Trimming cost V 6 bases and J 2 bases; bases outside gene matches: 8. Germline assignment: CDR1 DFQATT and CDR2 SNEGSKA (reference sequence). In DNA, the CDR3 is TGCAGTGCCCCCCTCCTAGCGGGGGTCACAGATACGCAGTATTTT. The encoded protein is CSAPLLAGVTDTQYF.

There are many counts of this clonotype. This chain links TRBV7-3 with TRBJ2-1; 7 bases map to TRBD1. This CDR3 has 15 residues. Unmatched junction bases numbered 6, after V lost 5 bases and J lost 2 bases. Germline loops: CDR1 SGHTA, CDR2 FQGTGA. CDR3 bases: TGTGCCAGCAGCCCACAGACAGGGACCTACAATGAGCAGTTCTTC. Translated, it gives CASSPQTGTYNEQFF.

Ten or more counts support this clonotype. The V and J genes are TRBV6-1 and TRBJ2-7; TRBD2 might be the D (6 bases). V gave up 5 bases and J gave up 2 bases, with 13 bases separating them. Germline V CDR1 and CDR2: MNHNS, SASEGT. The length of the CDR3 is 14 residues. CDR3 in amino acids: CASSRTGVPYEQYF. CDR3 in DNA: TGTGCCAGCAGTCGAACGGGGGTCCCCTACGAGCAGTACTTC.

This clonotype was found a few times. This rearrangement joins TRBV6-5 to TRBJ1-2; D is uncertain. The CDR3 extends over 12 amino acids. CDR1 and CDR2 (germline): MNHEY, SVGAGI. The V end lost 6 bases, the J end lost 8 bases, and 13 bases lay between the germline ends. The CDR3 DNA is TGTGCCAGCAGCCGCCAACCTGGAGGCTACACCTTC. Translating gives CASSRQPGGYTF.

This clonotype was picked up a small number of times. The chain joins TRBV12-3 or TRBV12-4 to TRBJ2-1; no definite D call. There are 15 residues in the CDR3. V dropped 4 bases and J dropped 8 bases, with 18 bases sitting between them. The CDR3 reads CASSSSNLGSDEQFF. DNA of the CDR3: TGTGCCAGCAGTTCCAGTAACCTGGGAAGCGATGAGCAGTTCTTC.

J is TRBJ2-3 and V is TRBV29-1; D assignment may be TRBD1 or TRBD2 (6 bases each). The germline V gene has CDR1 SQVTM and CDR2 ANQGSEA. With 0 bases removed from V and 5 bases from J, the gap between germline ends came to 21 bases. The CDR3 is 17 residues long. CDR3 sequence (DNA): TGCAGCGTTGAAGAGATTTTGCAATCGGGGGCGGTAGATACGCAGTATTTT. Translation: CSVEEILQSGAVDTQYF.

With regard to this clonotype: An end of the junction differs from the germline gene, which may be a read error. J is TRBJ2-1 and V is TRBV7-8, with 9 bases matching TRBD2. Germline V gives CDR1 SGHVS, CDR2 FQNEAQ. The CDR3 has 17 residues. In DNA form, the CDR3 reads TGTGCCAGCAGCTTAGCTTTCCTAGCGGGATACTACAATGAGCAGTCCTTC. This translates into CASSLAFLAGYYNEQSF. Looking up the rest from reference TRBV7-8 and TRBJ2-1 gives the full variable domain: GAGVSQSPRYKVAKRGQDVALRCDPISGHVSLFWYQQALGQGPEFLTYFQNEAQLDKSGLPSDRFFAERPEGSVSTLKIQRTQQEDSAVYLCASSLAFLAGYYNEQSFGPGTRLTVL.

This clonotype has ten or more counts. The chain joins TRBV7-6 to TRBJ2-1, with a weak D call TRBD1 (5 bases). The V gene's germline CDR1 is SGHVS and CDR2 FNYEAQ. Trimming pared 6 bases from V and 0 bases from J, leaving 9 bases between. CDR3 length equals 14 residues. The CDR3 sequence is CASSLQDSYNEQFF. Written as DNA, the CDR3 is TGTGCCAGCAGTCTACAGGACTCCTACAATGAGCAGTTCTTC. Drawing the rest from reference TRBV7-6 and TRBJ2-1, the complete variable domain is GAGVSQSPRYKVTKRGQDVALRCDPISGHVSLYWYRQALGQGPEFLTYFNYEAQQDKSGLPNDRFSAERPEGSISTLTIQRTEQRDSAMYRCASSLQDSYNEQFFGPGTRLTVL.

This clonotype was recorded many times. CDR3 region: CASSPPEWETEAFF. The CDR3 DNA sequence: TGCGCCAGCAGCCCCCCGGAATGGGAGACTGAAGCTTTCTTT. The V gene is TRBV4-1, the J gene TRBJ1-1; no clear D gene. Germline values: CDR1 MGHRA, CDR2 YSYEKL. The CDR3 contains 14 residues. Trimming took off 4 bases at V and 5 bases at J, with 14 bases between the two ends.

This clonotype has at least ten counts. This chain uses TRBV7-9 with TRBJ2-7; a weak D match, TRBD2 (6 bases). The CDR3 totals 13 residues. Germline V lookup: CDR1 SEHNR, CDR2 FQNEAQ (reference sequence). Trimming left V 5 bases short and J 3 bases short, with 11 bases between. The CDR3 DNA follows: TGTGCCAGCAGCCTGGGACTGAACTACGAGCAGTACTTC. The encoded protein is CASSLGLNYEQYF. The whole variable domain, remainder taken from reference TRBV7-9 and TRBJ2-7, is DTGVSQNPRHKITKRGQNVTFRCDPISEHNRLYWYRQTLGQGPEFLTYFQNEAQLEKSRLLSDRFSAERPKGSFSTLEIQRTEQGDSAMYLCASSLGLNYEQYFGPGTRLTVT.

Many counts were recorded for this clonotype. The chain couples TRBV3-1 to TRBJ2-3, with TRBD2 matching over 10 bases. V lost 1 base to trimming and J lost 4 bases; unmatched junction nucleotides: 8. CDR3 length equals 17 residues. From germline, CDR1 is LGHDT and CDR2 YNNKEL (reference sequence). The CDR3 reads CASSQAGAGGRADTQYF. For the CDR3, the DNA is TGTGCCAGCAGCCAAGCAGGAGCGGGGGGGCGAGCAGATACGCAGTATTTT.

This clonotype was picked up one time. J is TRBJ2-3 and V is TRBV15, with 8 bases aligning to TRBD2. Germline V gene data show CDR1 as LNHNV and CDR2 as YYDKDF (reference sequence). The trim removed 1 base at V and 3 bases at J, leaving 3 bases unmatched. The CDR3 runs to 15 residues. CDR3 in amino acids: CATSRVGGRTDTQYF. Written as DNA, the CDR3 is TGTGCCACCAGCAGAGTGGGCGGGAGGACAGATACGCAGTATTTT.